One T cell receptor beta chain is described in this entry. The antigen remains undetermined. The record originates from a study of CD8 T cells in ankylosing spondylitis. Whole-study results and caveats: Disease-linked clones reportedly showed significant enrichment in matched ankylosing spondylitis synovial fluid.

The V end lost 4 bases, the J end lost 3 bases, and 12 bases lay between the germline ends. The CDR3 totals 15 residues. Germline V lookup: CDR1 ENHRY, CDR2 SYGVKD. TCRdb itself ran the 5' RACE reads through MiXCR, one entry per CDR3 protein. The table lists about 110,000 distinct CDR3 sequences, about 25% of them singletons. This clonotype originated in a male donor with ankylosing spondylitis. The chain joins TRBV10-3 to TRBJ2-2; tentative D call: TRBD1 (6 bases). Sequenced input: synovial fluid, either unsorted or a sorted T cell fraction (not recorded which). Here the CDR3 DNA reads TGTGCCATCAGTGTTGGGCAGGGGTACACCGGGGAGCTGTTTTTT. It specifies CAISVGQGYTGELFF.